This T cell receptor (beta chain) originates from a study of blood T cell repertoires in COVID-19. Study-level information: COVID-19 samples, acute and convalescent, were from the United States, Italy and Spain. PBMCs, B-cell-depleted T cells, or T cells provided the cDNA or gDNA that made up the material.

CDR3 length: 16 residues. Per the germline V gene, CDR1 is LNHDA and CDR2 is SQIVND (reference sequence). Trimming pared 2 bases from V and 1 base from J, leaving 14 bases between. Seattle participants joined during active infection and were tracked over time. Per the original methods: Quantification of nucleated cells was approximated via reference gene primer amplification. Method: immunoSEQ multiplex PCR; TCRdb's copy keeps in-frame clones and lacks some. The D gene and trimming were derived from the DNA, and the V and J assignments and clone size from that table. The table lists approximately 300,000 clones, approximately 90% of them singletons.

Sequencing was performed on peripheral blood. The sequence derives from a woman in her forties or fifties with COVID-19, enrolled during active disease. This chain connects TRBV19 to TRBJ2-5; weak D call: TRBD1 (6 bases). The CDR3 protein is CASSIISGQTQETQYF. The CDR3 bases are TGTGCCAGTAGTATAATTTCAGGACAGACCCAAGAGACCCAGTACTTC.